This T cell receptor (beta chain) came from a study of OX40 agonist ivuxolimab in advanced cancers. CDR1 is MNHNY and CDR2 is SVGAGI in the germline V gene (reference sequence). This CDR3 spans 11 amino acids. Trimming pared 7 bases from V and 3 bases from J, leaving 6 bases between. The repertoire was sequenced with immunoSEQ multiplex PCR; TCRdb's copy has only in-frame clones and lacks some. The data show about 60,000 clones, with about 88% seen just once and 9% to 15% held by the top ten. The chain is built from TRBV6-6 and TRBJ1-2, with unresolved D. The source is an adult with an advanced solid tumor such as melanoma, head and neck, liver or kidney cancer. Sequenced here: CD4+ or CD8+ T cells sorted from blood, sampled in a trial of the OX40 agonist ivuxolimab. The DNA of the CDR3 is TGTGCCAGCAAGAAGGACTATGGCTACACCTTC. This codes for CASKKDYGYTF.